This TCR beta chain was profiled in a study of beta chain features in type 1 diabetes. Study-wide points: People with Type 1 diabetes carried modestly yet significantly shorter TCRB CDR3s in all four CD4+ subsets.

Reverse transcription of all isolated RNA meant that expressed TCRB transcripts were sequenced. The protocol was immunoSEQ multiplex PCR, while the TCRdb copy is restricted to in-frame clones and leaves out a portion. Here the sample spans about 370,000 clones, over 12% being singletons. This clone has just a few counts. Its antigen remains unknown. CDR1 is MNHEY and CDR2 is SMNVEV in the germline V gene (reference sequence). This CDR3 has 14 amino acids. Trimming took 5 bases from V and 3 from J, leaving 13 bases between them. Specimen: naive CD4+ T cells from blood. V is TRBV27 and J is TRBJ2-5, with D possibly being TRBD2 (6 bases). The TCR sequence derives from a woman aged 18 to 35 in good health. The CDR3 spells CASSLGRREETQYF. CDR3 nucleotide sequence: TGTGCCAGCAGTCTAGGACGGAGGGAAGAGACCCAGTACTTC.